This paragraph covers one T cell receptor (beta chain) sequence. The sample belongs to a study of blood T cell repertoires in COVID-19. Study overall: Spain, Italy and the United States supplied samples that represented acute and convalescent COVID-19. PBMCs, B-cell-depleted T cells, or T cells were the source of the cDNA or gDNA that made up the material.

In the original processing: It was from reference gene primer amplification that nucleated cell counts were estimated. The assay was immunoSEQ multiplex PCR, and TCRdb's table has in-frame clones only and misses some. That table is the source of V, J and clone size, and D and trimming were worked out from the DNA. The sample consists of around 130,000 clones, 80% to 90% of them appearing once. Germline V gene lookup returns CDR1 KGHDR and CDR2 SFDVKD. The CDR3 spans 13 residues. Trimming removed 7 bases at V and 5 bases at J, with 13 bases between. The V gene is TRBV24-1, the J gene TRBJ1-1, with a weak D call TRBD1 (6 bases). The TCR was taken from a man aged 45-65 years with active or convalescent COVID-19. The sequenced material came from peripheral blood. The CDR3 nucleotides are TGTGCCACCAGGGAGGGGGGGGAAACTGAAGCTTTCTTT. Residues: CATREGGETEAFF.